This TCR beta chain is drawn from a study of blood T cell repertoires in COVID-19. Study summary: Acute and convalescent COVID-19 specimens originated in the United States, Italy and Spain. In each case, the material was cDNA or gDNA derived from T cells, B-cell-depleted T cells, or PBMCs.

V lost 3 bases, J lost 4 bases, and 9 bases lay in between. The CDR3 is 12 residues long. Germline CDR1 and CDR2: GTSNPN and SVGIG (reference sequence). Study processing details: Estimation of nucleated cell counts relied on the amplification of reference gene primers. Repertoires were generated with immunoSEQ multiplex PCR, while TCRdb's copy carries only in-frame clones and drops some. The D gene and trimming were derived from the DNA, and the V and J assignments and clone size from that table. The sample lists over 200,000 clones; roughly 82% were seen once. What was sequenced was peripheral blood. The sequence came from a middle-aged man who had recovered from COVID-19. The V call is TRBV30, the J call TRBJ1-1, with D unclear. For the CDR3, the DNA is TGTGCCTGGAGGCTTACCGGCACTGAAGCTTTCTTT. This gives the protein CAWRLTGTEAFF.